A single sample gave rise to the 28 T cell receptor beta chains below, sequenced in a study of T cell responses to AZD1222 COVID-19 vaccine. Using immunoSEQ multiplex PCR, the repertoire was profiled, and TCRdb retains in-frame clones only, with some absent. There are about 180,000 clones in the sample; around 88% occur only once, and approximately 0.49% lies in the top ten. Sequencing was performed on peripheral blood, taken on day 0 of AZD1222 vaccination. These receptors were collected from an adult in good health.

The CDR3 spells CASSIEGVSGNTIYF. The CDR3, as DNA: TGTGCCAGTAGTATAGAAGGGGTCTCTGGAAACACCATATATTTT. The chain couples TRBV19 to TRBJ1-3; possible D gene TRBD1, 5 bases. The length of the CDR3 is 15 residues. V gave up 0 bases and J gave up 0 bases, with 6 bases separating them. CDR1 and CDR2 (germline): LNHDA, SQIVND (reference sequence). Complete variable domain (other parts from reference TRBV19 and TRBJ1-3): DGGITQSPKYLFRKEGQNVTLSCEQNLNHDAMYWYRQDPGQGLRLIYYSQIVNDFQKGDIAEGYSVSREKKESFPLTVTSAQKNPTAFYLCASSIEGVSGNTIYFGEGSWLTVV.

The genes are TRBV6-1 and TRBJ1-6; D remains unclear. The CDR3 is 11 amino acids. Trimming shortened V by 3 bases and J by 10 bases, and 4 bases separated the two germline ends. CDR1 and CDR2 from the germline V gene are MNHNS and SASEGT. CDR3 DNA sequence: TGTGCCAGCAGTGAGGTATCACCCCTCCACTTT. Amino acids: CASSEVSPLHF.

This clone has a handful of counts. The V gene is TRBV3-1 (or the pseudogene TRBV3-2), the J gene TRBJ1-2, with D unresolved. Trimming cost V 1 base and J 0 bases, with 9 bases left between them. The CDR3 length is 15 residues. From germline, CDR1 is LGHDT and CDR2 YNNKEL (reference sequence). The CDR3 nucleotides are TGTGCCAGCAGCCAAGTAGCTTACTCTAACTATGGCTACACCTTC. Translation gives CASSQVAYSNYGYTF.

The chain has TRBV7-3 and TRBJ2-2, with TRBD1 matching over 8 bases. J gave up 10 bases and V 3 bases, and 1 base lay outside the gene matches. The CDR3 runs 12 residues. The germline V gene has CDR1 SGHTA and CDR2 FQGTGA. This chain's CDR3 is CASSLDREELFF. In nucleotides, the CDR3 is TGTGCCAGCAGCTTGGACAGGGAGGAGCTGTTTTTT.

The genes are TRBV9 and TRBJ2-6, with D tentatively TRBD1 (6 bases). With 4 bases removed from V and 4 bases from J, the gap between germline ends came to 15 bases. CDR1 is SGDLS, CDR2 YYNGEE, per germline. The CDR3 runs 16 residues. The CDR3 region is CASSRPAGVGANVLTF. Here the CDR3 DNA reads TGTGCCAGCAGCCGACCAGCAGGGGTCGGGGCCAACGTCCTGACTTTC.

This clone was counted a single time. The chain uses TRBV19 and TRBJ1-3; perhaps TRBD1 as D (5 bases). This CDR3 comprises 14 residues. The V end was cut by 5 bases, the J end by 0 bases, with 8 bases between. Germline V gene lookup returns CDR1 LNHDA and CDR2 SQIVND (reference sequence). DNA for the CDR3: TGTGCCAGTAGTGATGGGGCCTCTGGAAACACCATATATTTT. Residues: CASSDGASGNTIYF.

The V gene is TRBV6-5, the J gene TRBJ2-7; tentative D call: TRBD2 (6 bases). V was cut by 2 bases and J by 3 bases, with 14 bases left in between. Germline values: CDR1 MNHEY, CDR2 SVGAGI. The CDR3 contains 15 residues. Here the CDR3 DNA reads TGTGCCAGCAGTTACGGGACTTCCGTAGGCTACGAGCAGTACTTC. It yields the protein CASSYGTSVGYEQYF.

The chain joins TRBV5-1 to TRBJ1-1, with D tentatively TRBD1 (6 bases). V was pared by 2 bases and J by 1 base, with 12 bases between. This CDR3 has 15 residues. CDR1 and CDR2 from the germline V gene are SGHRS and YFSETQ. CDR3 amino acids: CASSLTGTWNTEAFF. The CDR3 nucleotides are TGCGCCAGCAGCTTAACAGGGACGTGGAACACTGAAGCTTTCTTT. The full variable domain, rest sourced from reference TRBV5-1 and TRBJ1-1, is KAGVTQTPRYLIKTRGQQVTLSCSPISGHRSVSWYQQTPGQGLQFLFEYFSETQRNKGNFPGRFSGRQFSNSRSEMNVSTLELGDSALYLCASSLTGTWNTEAFFGQGTRLTVV.

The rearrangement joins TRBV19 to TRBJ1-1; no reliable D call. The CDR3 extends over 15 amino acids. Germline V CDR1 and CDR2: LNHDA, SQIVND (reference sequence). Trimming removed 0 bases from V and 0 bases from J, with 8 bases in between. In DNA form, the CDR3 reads TGTGCCAGTAGTATAGAGCGCGTAATGAACACTGAAGCTTTCTTT. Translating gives CASSIERVMNTEAFF. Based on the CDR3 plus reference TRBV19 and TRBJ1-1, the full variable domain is DGGITQSPKYLFRKEGQNVTLSCEQNLNHDAMYWYRQDPGQGLRLIYYSQIVNDFQKGDIAEGYSVSREKKESFPLTVTSAQKNPTAFYLCASSIERVMNTEAFFGQGTRLTVV.

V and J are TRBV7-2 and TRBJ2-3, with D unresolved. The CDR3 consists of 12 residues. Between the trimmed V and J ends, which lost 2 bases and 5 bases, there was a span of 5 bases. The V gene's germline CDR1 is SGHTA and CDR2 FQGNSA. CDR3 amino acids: CASSLQVDTQYF. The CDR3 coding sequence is TGTGCCAGCAGCTTACAGGTAGATACGCAGTATTTT.

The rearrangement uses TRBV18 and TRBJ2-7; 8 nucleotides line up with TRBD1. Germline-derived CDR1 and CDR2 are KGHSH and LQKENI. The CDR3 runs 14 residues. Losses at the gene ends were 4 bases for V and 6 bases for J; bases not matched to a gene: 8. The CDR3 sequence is CASSLGQGTGEQYF. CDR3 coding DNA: TGTGCCAGCTCACTAGGACAGGGAACGGGCGAGCAGTACTTC.

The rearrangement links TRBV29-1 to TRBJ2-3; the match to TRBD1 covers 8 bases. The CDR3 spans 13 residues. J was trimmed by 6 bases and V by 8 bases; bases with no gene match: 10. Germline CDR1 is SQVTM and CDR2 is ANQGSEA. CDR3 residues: CSSDREVGDTQYF. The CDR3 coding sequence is TGCAGCTCGGACAGGGAGGTCGGTGATACGCAGTATTTT.

The CDR3 bases are TGTGCCATCAAACTAGCGGGGGGCCATAGCACAGATACGCAGTATTTT. Its protein product is CAIKLAGGHSTDTQYF. The chain joins TRBV10-3 to TRBJ2-3; 12 bases agree with TRBD2. The CDR3 totals 16 residues. Germline V CDR1 and CDR2: ENHRY, SYGVKD. The J segment lost 0 bases and the V segment lost 7 bases, leaving 5 bases of the junction unmatched.

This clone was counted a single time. CDR3 in amino acids: CASSARAGRQFF. Written as DNA, the CDR3 is TGTGCCAGCAGCGCTAGGGCGGGTAGGCAGTTCTTC. This chain connects TRBV7-2 to TRBJ2-1, with D perhaps matching TRBD2 (5 bases). Germline-derived CDR1 and CDR2 are SGHTA and FQGNSA. V lost 5 bases and J 12 bases, leaving 14 bases between the germline ends. The CDR3 has 12 amino acids.

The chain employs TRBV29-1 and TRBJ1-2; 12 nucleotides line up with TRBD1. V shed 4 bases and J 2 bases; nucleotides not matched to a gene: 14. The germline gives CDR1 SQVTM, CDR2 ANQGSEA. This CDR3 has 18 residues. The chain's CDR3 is CSVVGNFPGQGANYGYTF. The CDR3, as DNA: TGCAGCGTTGTTGGGAATTTTCCGGGACAGGGGGCAAACTATGGCTACACCTTC.

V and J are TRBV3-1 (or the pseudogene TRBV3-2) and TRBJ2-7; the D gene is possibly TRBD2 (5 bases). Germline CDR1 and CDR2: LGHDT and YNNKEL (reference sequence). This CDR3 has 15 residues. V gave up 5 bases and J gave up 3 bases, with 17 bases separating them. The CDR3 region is CASSAGWASNYEQYF. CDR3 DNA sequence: TGTGCCAGCAGCGCGGGTTGGGCCAGTAACTACGAGCAGTACTTC.

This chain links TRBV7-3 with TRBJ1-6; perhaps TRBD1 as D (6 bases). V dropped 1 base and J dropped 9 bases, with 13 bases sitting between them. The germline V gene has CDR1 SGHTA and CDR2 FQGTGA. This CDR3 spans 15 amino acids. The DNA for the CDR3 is TGTGCCAGCAGCTTAATGGGTCAGGGGAGTTCACCCCTCCACTTT. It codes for CASSLMGQGSSPLHF.

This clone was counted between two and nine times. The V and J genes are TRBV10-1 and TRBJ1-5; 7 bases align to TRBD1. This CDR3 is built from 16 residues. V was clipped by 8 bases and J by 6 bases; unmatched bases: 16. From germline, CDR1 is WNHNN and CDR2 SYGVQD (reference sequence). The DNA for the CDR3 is TGCGCCAGCGCCGGTTACTTGGCAGGGGACAGTCAGCCCCAGCATTTT. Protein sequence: CASAGYLAGDSQPQHF.

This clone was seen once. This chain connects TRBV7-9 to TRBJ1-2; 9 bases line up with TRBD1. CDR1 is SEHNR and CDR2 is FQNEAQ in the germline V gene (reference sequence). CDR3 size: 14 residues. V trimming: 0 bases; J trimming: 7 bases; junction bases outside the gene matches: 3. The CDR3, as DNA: TGTGCCAGCAGCTTAGCGGGACAGGGAAGTGGCTACACCTTC. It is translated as CASSLAGQGSGYTF.

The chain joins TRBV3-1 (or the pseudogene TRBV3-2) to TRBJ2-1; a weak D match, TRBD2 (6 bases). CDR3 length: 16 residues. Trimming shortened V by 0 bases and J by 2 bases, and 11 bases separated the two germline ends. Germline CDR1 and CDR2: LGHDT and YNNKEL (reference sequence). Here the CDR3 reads CASSQEWASAYNEQFF. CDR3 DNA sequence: TGTGCCAGCAGCCAAGAATGGGCTAGCGCCTACAATGAGCAGTTCTTC.

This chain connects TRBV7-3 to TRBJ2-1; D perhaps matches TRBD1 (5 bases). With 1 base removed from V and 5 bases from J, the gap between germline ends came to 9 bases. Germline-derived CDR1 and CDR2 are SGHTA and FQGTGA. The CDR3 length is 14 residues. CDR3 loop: CASSLKVGHNEQFF. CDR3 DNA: TGTGCCAGCAGCTTAAAGGTGGGGCACAATGAGCAGTTCTTC.

The CDR3 protein is CASSPYGGSSYEQYF. The DNA of the CDR3 is TGTGCCAGCAGCCCCTATGGGGGGAGCTCCTACGAGCAGTACTTC. The chain combines TRBV3-1 (or the pseudogene TRBV3-2) with TRBJ2-7; D is perhaps TRBD2 (6 bases). The germline V gene encodes CDR1 LGHDT and CDR2 YNNKEL (reference sequence). Trimming stripped 4 bases from V and 0 bases from J, with 13 bases between. This CDR3 region has 15 residues.

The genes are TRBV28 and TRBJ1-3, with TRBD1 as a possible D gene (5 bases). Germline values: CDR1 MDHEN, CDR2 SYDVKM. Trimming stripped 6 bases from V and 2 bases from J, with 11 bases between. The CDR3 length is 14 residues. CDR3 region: CASRPGGAGNTIYF. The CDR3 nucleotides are TGTGCCAGCAGACCCGGGGGAGCTGGAAACACCATATATTTT.

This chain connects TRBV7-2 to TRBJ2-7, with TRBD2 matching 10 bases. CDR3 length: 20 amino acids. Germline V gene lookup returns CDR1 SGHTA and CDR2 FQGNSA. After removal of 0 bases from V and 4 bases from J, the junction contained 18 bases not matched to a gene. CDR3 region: CASSLALSKRGGTSPYEQYF. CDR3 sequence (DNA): TGTGCCAGCAGCTTAGCTCTCTCGAAGCGGGGGGGAACCTCACCTTACGAGCAGTACTTC.

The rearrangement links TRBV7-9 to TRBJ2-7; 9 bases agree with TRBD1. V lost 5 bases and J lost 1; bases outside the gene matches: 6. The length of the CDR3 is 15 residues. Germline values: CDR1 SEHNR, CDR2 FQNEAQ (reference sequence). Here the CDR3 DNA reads TGTGCCAGCAGCCCTAGACAGGGGGGGTCCTACGAGCAGTACTTC. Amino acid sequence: CASSPRQGGSYEQYF.

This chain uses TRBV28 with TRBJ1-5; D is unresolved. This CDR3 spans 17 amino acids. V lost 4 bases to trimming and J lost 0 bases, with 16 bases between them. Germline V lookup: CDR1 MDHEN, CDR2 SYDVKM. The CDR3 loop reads CASSSLGKIDSNQPQHF. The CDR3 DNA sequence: TGTGCCAGCAGTTCCCTTGGGAAAATTGATAGCAATCAGCCCCAGCATTTT. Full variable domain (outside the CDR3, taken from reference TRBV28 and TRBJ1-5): DVKVTQSSRYLVKRTGEKVFLECVQDMDHENMFWYRQDPGLGLRLIYFSYDVKMKEKGDIPEGYSVSREKKERFSLILESASTNQTSMYLCASSSLGKIDSNQPQHFGDGTRLSIL.

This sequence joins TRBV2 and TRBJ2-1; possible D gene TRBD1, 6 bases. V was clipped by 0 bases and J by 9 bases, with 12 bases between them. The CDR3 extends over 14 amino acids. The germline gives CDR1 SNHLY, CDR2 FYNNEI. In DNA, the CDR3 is TGTGCCAGCAGTGAAGCCAGGGGTGGAGTTGAGCAGTTCTTC. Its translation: CASSEARGGVEQFF.

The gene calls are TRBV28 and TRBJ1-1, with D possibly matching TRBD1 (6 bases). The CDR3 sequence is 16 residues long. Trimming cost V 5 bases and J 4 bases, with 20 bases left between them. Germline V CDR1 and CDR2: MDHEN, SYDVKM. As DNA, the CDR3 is TGTGCCAGCAGTCCCTGGGGGGGCGAGGGGGGCACTGAAGCTTTCTTT. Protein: CASSPWGGEGGTEAFF.